This TCR beta chain was observed in a study of regulatory T cells in long-lasting Graves disease. As for the study in general: Graves' patients with a new diagnosis had received antithyroid drugs under 3 months.

The CDR3 runs to 16 residues. V was pared by 8 bases and J by 7 bases, with 14 bases of the junction left unmatched. Per the germline V gene, CDR1 is LNHNV and CDR2 is YYDKDF (reference sequence). Arm-PCR of CDR3 regions and iRepertoire HTBI primers were the basis on which TCR beta libraries were built. TCRdb reprocessed the multiplex PCR reads via MiXCR and lists one record per CDR3 protein. Of roughly 610,000 distinct CDR3 sequences listed, roughly 15% are singletons. Sample time point: newly diagnosed GD, antithyroid drugs for less than 3 months. After RNA was extracted from PBMCs, the TCR library was made from it. It was by American Thyroid Association guidelines that Graves' disease was diagnosed. The sample was also reused in another study, on T cells in Graves' hyperthyroidism and ophthalmopathy. That paper notes: Stable hyperthyroidism: no ophthalmopathy progression over 18 months of follow-up. Most thyroid-expanded clonotypes above 0.001 were also found in blood.

The input for sequencing was peripheral blood mononuclear cells (PBMCs), taken at new diagnosis, from a patient treated with antithyroid drugs. V is TRBV15 and J is TRBJ2-1; 10 nucleotides align to TRBD2. The TCR was taken from a woman between 25 and 40 years old with Graves disease. In DNA form, the CDR3 reads TGTGCCACCCCCCCTATAGTAGCGGGAGGTCCGAATGAGCAGTTCTTC. Amino acids: CATPPIVAGGPNEQFF.